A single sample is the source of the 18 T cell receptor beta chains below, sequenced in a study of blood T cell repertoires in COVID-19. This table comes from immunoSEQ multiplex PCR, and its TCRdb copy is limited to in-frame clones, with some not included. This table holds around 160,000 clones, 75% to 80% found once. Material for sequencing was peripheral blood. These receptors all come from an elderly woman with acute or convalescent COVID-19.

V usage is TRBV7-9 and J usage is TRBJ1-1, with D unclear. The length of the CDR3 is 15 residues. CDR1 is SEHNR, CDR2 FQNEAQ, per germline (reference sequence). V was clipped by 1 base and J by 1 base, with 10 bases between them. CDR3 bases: TGTGCCAGCAGCTTAGGGAGTTGGCCGAACACTGAAGCTTTCTTT. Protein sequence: CASSLGSWPNTEAFF.

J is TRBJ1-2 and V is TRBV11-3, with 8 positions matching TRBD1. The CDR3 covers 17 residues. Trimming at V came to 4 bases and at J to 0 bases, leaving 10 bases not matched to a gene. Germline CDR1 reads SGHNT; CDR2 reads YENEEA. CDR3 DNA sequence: TGTGCCAGCAGCTACCGGGACAGGATCGAAGCTAACTATGGCTACACCTTC. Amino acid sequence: CASSYRDRIEANYGYTF.

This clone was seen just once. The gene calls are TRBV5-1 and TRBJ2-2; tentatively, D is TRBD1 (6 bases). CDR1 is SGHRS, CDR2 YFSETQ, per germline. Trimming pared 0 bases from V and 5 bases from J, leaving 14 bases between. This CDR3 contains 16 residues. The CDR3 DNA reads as TGCGCCAGCAGCTTGGGTCAGCAGGGGATGACCGGGGAGCTGTTTTTT. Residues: CASSLGQQGMTGELFF.

The CDR3 here is CASSLGGGGNTQYF. CDR3 nucleotide sequence: TGCGCCAGCAGCCTCGGCGGGGGAGGGAATACGCAGTATTTT. The rearrangement joins TRBV5-1 to TRBJ2-3; 7 nucleotides line up with TRBD2. CDR1 and CDR2 (germline): SGHRS, YFSETQ. V was pared by 4 bases and J by 7 bases, with 9 bases of the junction left unmatched. The CDR3 has 14 amino acids.

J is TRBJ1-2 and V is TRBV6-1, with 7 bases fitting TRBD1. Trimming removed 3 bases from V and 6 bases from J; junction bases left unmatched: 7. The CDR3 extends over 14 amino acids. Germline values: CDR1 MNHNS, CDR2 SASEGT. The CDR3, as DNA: TGTGCCAGCAGTGAGCAGACAGGGAGACATGGCTACACCTTC. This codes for CASSEQTGRHGYTF.

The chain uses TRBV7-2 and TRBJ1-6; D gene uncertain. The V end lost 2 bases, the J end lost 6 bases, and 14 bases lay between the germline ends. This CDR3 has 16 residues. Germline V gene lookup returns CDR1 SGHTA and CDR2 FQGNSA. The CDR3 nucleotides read TGTGCCAGCAGCTTACTGGGCCCAGGAGGTAATTCACCCCTCCACTTT. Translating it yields CASSLLGPGGNSPLHF.

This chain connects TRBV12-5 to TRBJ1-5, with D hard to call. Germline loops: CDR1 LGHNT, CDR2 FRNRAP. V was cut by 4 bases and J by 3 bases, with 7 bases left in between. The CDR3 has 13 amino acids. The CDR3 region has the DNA TGTGCTAGTGGTTCCAGAAACAATCAGCCCCAGCATTTT. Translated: CASGSRNNQPQHF.

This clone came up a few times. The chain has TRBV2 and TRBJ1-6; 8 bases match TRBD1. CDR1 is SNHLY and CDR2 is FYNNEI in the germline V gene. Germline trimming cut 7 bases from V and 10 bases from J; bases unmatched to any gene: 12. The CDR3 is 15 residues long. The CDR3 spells CASNPNRGIGSPLHF. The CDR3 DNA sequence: TGTGCCAGCAATCCCAACAGGGGGATTGGATCACCCCTCCACTTT.

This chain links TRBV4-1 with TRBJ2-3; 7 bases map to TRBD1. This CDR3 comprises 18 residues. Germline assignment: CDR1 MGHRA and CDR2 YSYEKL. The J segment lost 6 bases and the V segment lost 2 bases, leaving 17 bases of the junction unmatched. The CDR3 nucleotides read TGCGCCAGCAGCCAAAAGCCTCTAGGAACAGGGGTCGCGGATACGCAGTATTTT. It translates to CASSQKPLGTGVADTQYF.

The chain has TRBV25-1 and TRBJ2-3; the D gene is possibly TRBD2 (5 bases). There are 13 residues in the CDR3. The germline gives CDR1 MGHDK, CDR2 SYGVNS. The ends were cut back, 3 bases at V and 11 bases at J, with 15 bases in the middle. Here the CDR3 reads CASSDPSYGGQYF. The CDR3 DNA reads TGTGCCAGCAGTGACCCCAGCTACGGAGGGCAGTATTTT.

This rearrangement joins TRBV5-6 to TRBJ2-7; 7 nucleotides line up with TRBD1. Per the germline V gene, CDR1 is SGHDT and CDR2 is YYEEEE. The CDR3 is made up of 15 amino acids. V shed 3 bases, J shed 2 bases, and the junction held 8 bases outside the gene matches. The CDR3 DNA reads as TGTGCCAGCAGCTATTACAGGGGCTCACCCTACGAGCAGTACTTC. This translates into CASSYYRGSPYEQYF.

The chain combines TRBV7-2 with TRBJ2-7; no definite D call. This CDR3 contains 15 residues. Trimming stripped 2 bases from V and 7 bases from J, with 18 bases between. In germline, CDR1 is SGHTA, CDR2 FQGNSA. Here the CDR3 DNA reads TGTGCCAGCAGCTTATCTGCTGTTTCGAGGCCGGAGCAGTACTTC. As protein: CASSLSAVSRPEQYF.

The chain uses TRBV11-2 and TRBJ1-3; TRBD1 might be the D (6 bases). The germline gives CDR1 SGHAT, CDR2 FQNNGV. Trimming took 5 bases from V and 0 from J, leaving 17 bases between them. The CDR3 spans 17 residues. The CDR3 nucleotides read TGTGCCAGCAGCCGCCGGAGCCAGGGGCTCTCTGGAAACACCATATATTTT. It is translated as CASSRRSQGLSGNTIYF.

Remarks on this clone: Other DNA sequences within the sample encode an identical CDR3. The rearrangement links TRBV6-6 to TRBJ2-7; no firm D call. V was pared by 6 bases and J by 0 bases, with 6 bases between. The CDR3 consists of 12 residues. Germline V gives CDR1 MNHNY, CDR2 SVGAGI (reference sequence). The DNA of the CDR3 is TGTGCCAGCAGAGCTAGCTCCTACGAGCAGTACTTC. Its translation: CASRASSYEQYF.

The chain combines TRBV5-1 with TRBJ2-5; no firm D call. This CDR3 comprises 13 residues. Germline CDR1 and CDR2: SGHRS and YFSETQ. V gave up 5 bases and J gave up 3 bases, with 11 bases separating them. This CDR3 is CASSFGQKETQYF. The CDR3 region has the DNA TGCGCCAGCAGTTTCGGTCAAAAAGAGACCCAGTACTTC.

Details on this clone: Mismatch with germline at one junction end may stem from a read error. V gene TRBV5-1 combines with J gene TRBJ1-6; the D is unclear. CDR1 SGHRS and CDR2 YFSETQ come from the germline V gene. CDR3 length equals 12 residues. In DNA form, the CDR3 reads TGCGCCAGTAGCTCTGAGAATTCACCCCTCCACTTT. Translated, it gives CASSSENSPLHF.

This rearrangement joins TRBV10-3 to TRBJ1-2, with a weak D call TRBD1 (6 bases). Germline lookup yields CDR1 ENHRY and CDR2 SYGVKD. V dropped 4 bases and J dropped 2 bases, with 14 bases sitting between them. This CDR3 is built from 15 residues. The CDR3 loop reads CAISVRQVENYGYTF. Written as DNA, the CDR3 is TGTGCCATCAGTGTCAGACAGGTGGAAAACTATGGCTACACCTTC.

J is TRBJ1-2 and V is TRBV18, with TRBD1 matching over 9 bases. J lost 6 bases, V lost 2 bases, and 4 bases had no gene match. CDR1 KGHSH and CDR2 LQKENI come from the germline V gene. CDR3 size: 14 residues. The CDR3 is CASSPGTGSNGYTF. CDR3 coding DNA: TGTGCCAGCTCACCAGGGACAGGGTCTAATGGCTACACCTTC.